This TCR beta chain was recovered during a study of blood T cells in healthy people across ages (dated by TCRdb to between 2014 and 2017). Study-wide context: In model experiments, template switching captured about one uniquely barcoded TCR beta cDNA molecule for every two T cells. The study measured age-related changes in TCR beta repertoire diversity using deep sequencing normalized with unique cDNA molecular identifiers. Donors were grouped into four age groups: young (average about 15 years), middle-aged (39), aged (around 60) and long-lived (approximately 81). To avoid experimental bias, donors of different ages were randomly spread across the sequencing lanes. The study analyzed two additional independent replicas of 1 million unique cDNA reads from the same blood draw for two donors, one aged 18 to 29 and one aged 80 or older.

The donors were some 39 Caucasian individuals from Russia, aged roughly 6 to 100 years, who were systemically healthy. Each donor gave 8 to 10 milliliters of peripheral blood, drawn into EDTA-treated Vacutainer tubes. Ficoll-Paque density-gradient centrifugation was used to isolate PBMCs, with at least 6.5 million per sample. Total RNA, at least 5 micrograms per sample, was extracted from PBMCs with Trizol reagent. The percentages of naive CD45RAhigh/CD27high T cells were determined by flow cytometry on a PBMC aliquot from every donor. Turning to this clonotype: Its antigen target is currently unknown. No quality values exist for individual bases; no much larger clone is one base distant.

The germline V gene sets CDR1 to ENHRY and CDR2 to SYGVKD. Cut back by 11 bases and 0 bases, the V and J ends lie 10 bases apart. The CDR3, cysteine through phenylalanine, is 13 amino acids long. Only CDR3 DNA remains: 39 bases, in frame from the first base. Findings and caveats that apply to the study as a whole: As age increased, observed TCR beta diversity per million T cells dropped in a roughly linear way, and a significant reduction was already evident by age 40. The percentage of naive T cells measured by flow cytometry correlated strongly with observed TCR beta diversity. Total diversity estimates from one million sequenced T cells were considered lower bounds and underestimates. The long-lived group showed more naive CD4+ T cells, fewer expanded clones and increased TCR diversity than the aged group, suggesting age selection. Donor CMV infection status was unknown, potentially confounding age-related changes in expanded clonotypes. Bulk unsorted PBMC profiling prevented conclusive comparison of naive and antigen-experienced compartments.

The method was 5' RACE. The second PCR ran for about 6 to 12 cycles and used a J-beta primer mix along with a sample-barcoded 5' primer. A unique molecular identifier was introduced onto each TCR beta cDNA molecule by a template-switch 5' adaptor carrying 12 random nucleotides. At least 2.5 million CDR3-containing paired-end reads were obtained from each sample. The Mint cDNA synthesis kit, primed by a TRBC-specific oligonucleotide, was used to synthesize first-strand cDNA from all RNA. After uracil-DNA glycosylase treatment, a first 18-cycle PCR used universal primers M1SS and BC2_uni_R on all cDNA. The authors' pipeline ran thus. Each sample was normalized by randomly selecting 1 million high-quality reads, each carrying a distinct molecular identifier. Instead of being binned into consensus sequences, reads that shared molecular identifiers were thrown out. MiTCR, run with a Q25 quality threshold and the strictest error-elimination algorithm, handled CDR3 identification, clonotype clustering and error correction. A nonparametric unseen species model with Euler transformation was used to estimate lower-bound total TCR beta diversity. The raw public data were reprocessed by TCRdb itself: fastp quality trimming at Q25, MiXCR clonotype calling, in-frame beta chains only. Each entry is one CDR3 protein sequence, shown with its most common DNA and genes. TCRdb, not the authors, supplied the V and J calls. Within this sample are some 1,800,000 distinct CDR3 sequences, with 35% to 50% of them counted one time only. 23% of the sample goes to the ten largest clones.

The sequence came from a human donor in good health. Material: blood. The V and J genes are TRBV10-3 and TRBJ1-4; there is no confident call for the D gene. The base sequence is TGTGCCGTCGGAACCTCAACTAATGAAAAACTGTTTTTT. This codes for CAVGTSTNEKLFF.